This TCR beta chain was identified in a study of T cell repertoires in cytomegalovirus infection (dated by TCRdb to the late 2010s). Regarding the study in general: Because public TCR beta signatures pointed to carriage of CMV infection together with the matching HLA type, the HLA type of each donor mattered for the analysis. Study-level results and caveats: Cumulative frequency of public TCR beta family members discriminated carriers of CMV infection plus the relevant HLA type in this cohort and an independent 352-donor cohort. The ex vivo response was dominated by HLA-C-restricted CMV-specific TCR beta clonotypes, which also provided the single most frequent clonotype in two of eight donors.

Sequencing was carried out with an Illumina HiSeq 1500. The raw public reads went through TCRdb reprocessing: fastp at Q25, MiXCR clone calling, in-frame beta chains kept. When rows share a CDR3 protein, they turn into one entry using the most common DNA and genes. For this sample there are about 100,000 distinct CDR3 sequences; 20% to 25% appear just once. The top ten clonotypes cover more than 35% of the sample. Turning to this clonotype: The antigen it recognizes is unknown. No much larger clone exists at a distance of one base, and base qualities are not known.

Based on the germline V gene, the CDR1 and CDR2 sequences are MDHEN and SYDVKM. At the junction V is shortened by 5 bases and J by 0 bases; bases outside the gene matches: 5. The CDR3 contains 16 residues, cysteine and phenylalanine counted. Of all the DNA, just the CDR3 is kept, 48 bases in frame from base 1. Recombination connected TRBV28 to TRBJ1-3; TRBD1 fits 9 bases in the junction. The clonotype originates from a human donor in good health (CMV status not recorded). Some clones in this sample may be carry-over from other donors' samples. What was sequenced was CD8+ T cells from PBMCs. The DNA reads TGTGCCAGCAGTGCGGACAGGGGACACTCTGGAAACACCATATATTTT. This encodes CASSADRGHSGNTIYF.